Listed below are T cell receptor beta chains from one sample, sequenced in a study of OX40 agonist ivuxolimab in advanced cancers. TCRdb's copy holds only in-frame clones and misses some; the assay was immunoSEQ multiplex PCR. The sample has some 17,000 clones, 75% to 85% seen once; the top ten hold roughly 13%. Sequences were derived from CD4+ or CD8+ T cells sorted from blood, sampled in a trial of the OX40 agonist ivuxolimab. All receptors come from an adult with an advanced solid tumor such as melanoma, head and neck, liver or kidney cancer. Both conserved end residues are part of each CDR3. Each record gives: V gene, D gene, clone size, J gene, CDR3 DNA, CDR3 protein. The D gene is left open where the match is weak. Where a row states a size, it is once, few, many or the class of an expanded clone; other rows omit it.

>TRBV27|TRBD1|medium-sized|TRBJ2-1
TGTGCCAGCAGTATCAACAGGGGGCTAGGAGGAAATGAGCAGTTCTTC
CASSINRGLGGNEQFF
>TRBV6-1|.|.|TRBJ2-7
TGTGCCAGCAGTGAAGCCGGGACCTTTTACGAGCAGTACTTC
CASSEAGTFYEQYF
>TRBV5-7|.|.|TRBJ1-3
TGTGCCAGCAGCGTGGGACCTGGGGGAAACACCATATATTTT
CASSVGPGGNTIYF
>TRBV29-1|.|few|TRBJ2-7
TGCAGCGTTGAAGACCCGACTGGGGGCGGGGAGCAGTACTTC
CSVEDPTGGGEQYF
>TRBV6-4|TRBD1|.|TRBJ1-1
TGTGCCAGCAGGACAGGGTACACGAACACTGAAGCTTTCTTT
CASRTGYTNTEAFF
>TRBV2|TRBD1|.|TRBJ1-6
TGTGCCAGCAGGACAGGGCCTAATTCACCCCTCCACTTT
CASRTGPNSPLHF
>TRBV5-1|.|.|TRBJ2-7
TGCGCCAGCAGCTTGGATGGGGCCCGGGGCGAGCAGTACTTC
CASSLDGARGEQYF
>TRBV6-1|.|few|TRBJ1-2
TGTGCCAGCAGTGAAGCCTTCCGCTATGGCTACACCTTC
CASSEAFRYGYTF
>TRBV7-2|TRBD2|.|TRBJ2-7
TGTGCCAGCAGCTCCGGGACTAGCGGCCTCTCCTACGAGCAGTACTTC
CASSSGTSGLSYEQYF
>TRBV11-2|TRBD1|.|TRBJ2-1
TGTGCCAGCAGTTTTCCATACAGGGGTGGAAATGAGCAGTTCTTC
CASSFPYRGGNEQFF
>TRBV7-2|.|.|TRBJ2-5
TGTGCCAGCAGCTTAGGAGGTCGGGGACAAATCCGCACGGAGACCCAGTACTTC
CASSLGGRGQIRTETQYF
>TRBV5-5|.|.|TRBJ2-2
TGTGCCAGCAGCGGGACGACAGGCAATACCGGGGAGCTGTTTTTT
CASSGTTGNTGELFF
>TRBV5-1|.|.|TRBJ1-1
TGCGCCAGCAGCTTACAGGGAGGGCACACTGAAGCTTTCTTT
CASSLQGGHTEAFF
>TRBV5-1|.|.|TRBJ1-2
TGCGCCAGCAGCTTGGTGGACAGTCAGTATGGCTACACCTTC
CASSLVDSQYGYTF
>TRBV7-2|.|once|TRBJ2-2
TGTGCCAGCAGCCCGGGACTCAATCCCACCGGGGAGCTGTTTTTT
CASSPGLNPTGELFF